A selection of T cell receptor beta chains follows, all from one sample in a study of shared clonotypes between healthy human individuals. The protocol was immunoSEQ multiplex PCR, while the TCRdb copy is restricted to in-frame clones and leaves out a portion. The table has about a million clones, more than 65% seen once; the top ten hold around 1.4%. Sequenced input: memory CD4+ T cells sorted from blood. These receptor sequences come from a young man in good health. The CDR3 runs from the conserved cysteine through the conserved F or W. Each record gives: V gene, J gene, CDR3 protein.

TRBV10-3	TRBJ2-3	CAISGTGSTDTQYF
TRBV18	TRBJ1-1	CASSPGTHTEAFF
TRBV29-1	TRBJ1-3	CSVAGSYSGNTIYF
TRBV29-1	TRBJ1-2	CSVGTGTAYGYTF
TRBV5-4	TRBJ2-1	CASSPDRGRNEQFF
TRBV30	TRBJ2-5	CAWSPTGTVFGETQYF
TRBV2	TRBJ2-1	CASSRLFSYNEQFF
TRBV2	TRBJ1-1	CASGTGTGNTEAFF
TRBV5-4	TRBJ2-7	CASSRTNNLREQYF
TRBV6-1	TRBJ2-5	CASSEDRFGRETQYF
TRBV5-1	TRBJ2-3	CASSETTPTDTQYF
TRBV6-5	TRBJ2-7	CASSKHGGSYEQYF
TRBV10-3	TRBJ2-3	CAISAGDRVRTDTQYF
TRBV6-1	TRBJ2-5	CASTGGTSGKETQYF
TRBV5-1	TRBJ2-2	CASSLNYNTGELFF
TRBV12-2	TRBJ2-7	CASRLSVRGRRSYEQYF
TRBV27	TRBJ2-4	CASSLIGDRRSIQYF
TRBV21-1	TRBJ1-6	CARLRDSSYNSPLHF
TRBV2	TRBJ2-4	CASSESGRAKNIQYF
TRBV5-4	TRBJ2-7	CASSLLFGQGDYEQYF
TRBV4-1	TRBJ2-7	CASSQPGQGYEQYF
TRBV10-2	TRBJ1-2	CAVFGQGGVYTF
TRBV9	TRBJ1-4	CASPSGQGSEKLFF
TRBV30	TRBJ1-5	CAWNAGRARSNQPQHF
TRBV7-6	TRBJ1-5	CASSLTTGDQPQHF
TRBV5-1	TRBJ2-4	CASSTDPGIQYF
TRBV20-1	TRBJ1-6	CSAPLPGRTHF
TRBV20-1	TRBJ2-1	CSVMRETGQFF
TRBV28	TRBJ2-7	CASTQTGHVYEQYF
TRBV29-1	TRBJ2-7	CSVTRGPEQYF
TRBV6-1	TRBJ2-2	CASRGLAGAGELFF
TRBV9	TRBJ1-3	CASSEGLSSGNTIYF
TRBV30	TRBJ1-2	CAWSPNGRGGGYTF
TRBV27	TRBJ1-1	CASIPGGNTEAFF
TRBV7-8	TRBJ1-6	CASSLAGSSSNSPLHF
TRBV18	TRBJ2-1	CASSLDSFSYNEQFF
TRBV19	TRBJ1-1	CASSDPGQGNTEAFF
TRBV7-2	TRBJ2-7	CASSRDGVGEQYF
TRBV5-4	TRBJ2-6	CASSPGNSGANVLTF
TRBV10-3	TRBJ2-7	CAISELLAGGPGEQYF
TRBV2	TRBJ2-5	CASRTGGGETQYF
TRBV19	TRBJ2-5	CASSSPNGETQYF
TRBV5-1	TRBJ2-5	CASSFQGETQYF
TRBV2	TRBJ1-5	CASSVALSQPQHF
TRBV28	TRBJ2-7	CASSLYGGLSYEQYF
TRBV7-9	TRBJ2-7	CASSSHSVRVLRTEQYF
TRBV7-6	TRBJ1-1	CASSARQGNTEAFF
TRBV5-5	TRBJ2-5	CASSASPELRETQYF
TRBV5-4	TRBJ2-3	CASSLVGSADTQYF
TRBV6-5	TRBJ2-1	CASSYSTSGRPNEQFF
TRBV19	TRBJ1-2	CASSMGEIYGYTF
TRBV2	.	CASSDGQGAYEQYF
TRBV10-1	TRBJ2-2	CASSELQGGTGELFF